One and the same sample provided the 12 T cell receptor beta chains below, sequenced in a study of early T cells in non-severe SARS-CoV-2 infection (dated by TCRdb to the early 2020s). Libraries were made using 5' RACE. The sequencer listed for this sample is NextSeq 500. Starting from the raw public reads, TCRdb applied fastp trimming at Q25, assembled clones with MiXCR and retained in-frame beta chains. Here each entry gathers all rows of one CDR3 protein and keeps the most common genes and DNA. Here the sample has about 58,000 distinct CDR3 sequences; around an eighth occur a single time. Under 4% of the sample comes from the top ten. The sequenced material came from whole blood. These receptors all come from an adult who was a healthcare worker with PCR-confirmed SARS-CoV-2 infection or an uninfected control (not recorded which).

This sequence joins TRBV6-5 and TRBJ2-1; unclear D gene. V lost 2 bases to trimming and J lost 0 bases, with 8 bases between them. Germline CDR1 MNHEY, CDR2 SVGAGI. The length of the CDR3 is 15 residues. The CDR3 is CASSYRISSYNEQFF. In nucleotides, the CDR3 is TGTGCCAGCAGTTACCGGATAAGCTCCTACAATGAGCAGTTCTTC.

The table lists this clonotype with a few counts. The chain uses TRBV20-1 and TRBJ2-1; 7 positions match TRBD1. The CDR3 runs 13 residues. V shed 3 bases and J 8 bases; nucleotides not matched to a gene: 7. Germline CDR1 DFQATT, CDR2 SNEGSKA (reference sequence). The CDR3 bases are TGCAGTGCTAGGCCGGACAGGTCATATGAGCAGTTCTTC. Amino acid sequence: CSARPDRSYEQFF.

This clonotype showed up just a few times. Here the CDR3 DNA reads TGTGCCAGCAGCCCCGAGGACAGGCGAGGCTACACCTTC. Protein product: CASSPEDRRGYTF. V usage is TRBV9 and J usage is TRBJ1-2; TRBD1 matches at 7 bases. Per germline, CDR1 SGDLS and CDR2 YYNGEE. With 4 bases clipped from V and 8 bases from J, the junction kept 8 bases outside the gene matches. This CDR3 has 13 amino acids.

This clonotype occurred many times. This chain uses TRBV5-1 with TRBJ1-1; the D is unclear. This CDR3 is 14 amino acids long. Germline V CDR1 and CDR2: SGHRS, YFSETQ. Trimming pared 6 bases from V and 0 bases from J, leaving 12 bases between. This CDR3 is CASMAQRLNTEAFF. The CDR3 bases are TGCGCCAGCATGGCACAGAGACTGAACACTGAAGCTTTCTTT.

Ten or more counts support this clonotype. The chain couples TRBV27 to TRBJ1-1; TRBD1 aligns across 7 bases. V lost 4 bases and J lost 3; bases outside the gene matches: 5. Germline V gives CDR1 MNHEY, CDR2 SMNVEV (reference sequence). CDR3 length: 14 residues. The CDR3 loop reads CASSSNRGDTEAFF. The CDR3 DNA reads as TGTGCCAGCAGTTCGAACAGGGGAGACACTGAAGCTTTCTTT.

The gene calls are TRBV28 and TRBJ2-4; the D is unclear. This CDR3 has 13 residues. Trimming removed 6 bases at V and 1 base at J, with 7 bases between. Per germline, CDR1 MDHEN and CDR2 SYDVKM. CDR3 sequence reads: CASRLGAKNIQYF. CDR3 nucleotide sequence: TGTGCCAGCAGGCTGGGGGCCAAAAACATTCAGTACTTC.

This chain connects TRBV7-4 to TRBJ2-7; tentatively, D is TRBD1 or TRBD2 (5 bases each). Per the germline V gene, CDR1 is SGHVT and CDR2 is SQSDAQ. V lost 6 bases, J lost 0 bases, and 15 bases lay in between. The CDR3 sequence is 15 residues long. CDR3 amino acids: CASSKTGTNSYEQYF. In DNA, the CDR3 is TGTGCCAGCAGTAAGACCGGGACGAACTCCTACGAGCAGTACTTC.

V and J are TRBV4-2 and TRBJ2-3; tentative D call: TRBD2 (6 bases). Germline V gene sequence: CDR1 LGHNA, CDR2 YNFKEQ. The V gene lost 5 bases and the J gene lost 1 base, with 13 bases spanning the gap. The CDR3 length is 15 residues. Written as DNA, the CDR3 is TGTGCCAGCAGCGCCCTGGAGGGCCGCACAGATACGCAGTATTTT. It is translated as CASSALEGRTDTQYF.

The sample holds a few counts of this clonotype. The chain links TRBV29-1 to TRBJ2-2; D not certain. The CDR3 consists of 11 residues. The V end was cut by 7 bases, the J end by 4 bases, with 7 bases between. Germline CDR1 reads SQVTM; CDR2 reads ANQGSEA. Here the CDR3 DNA reads TGCAGCGGACACTCCACCGGGGAGCTGTTTTTT. This codes for CSGHSTGELFF.

This clonotype was seen many times. This chain links TRBV28 with TRBJ2-7; D possibly uses TRBD1 or TRBD2 (5 bases each). This CDR3 is 12 amino acids long. V was cut by 7 bases and J by 3 bases, with 10 bases left in between. CDR1 and CDR2 (germline): MDHEN, SYDVKM. CDR3 sequence: CASKQGDYEQYF. The CDR3 DNA is TGTGCCAGCAAGCAGGGAGACTACGAGCAGTACTTC.

This clonotype was counted ten times or more. This chain links TRBV6-6 with TRBJ2-1; the match to TRBD2 covers 12 bases. This CDR3 is built from 15 residues. Germline V CDR1 and CDR2: MNHNY, SVGAGI (reference sequence). Germline trimming cut 5 bases from V and 6 bases from J; bases unmatched to any gene: 5. The CDR3 DNA is TGTGCCAGCAGTACGACTAGCGGGAGCGGCAATGAGCAGTTCTTC. This encodes CASSTTSGSGNEQFF.

In its sample, this clonotype was seen many times. The chain combines TRBV18 with TRBJ2-7; tentatively, D is TRBD1 (6 bases). The CDR3 extends over 15 amino acids. Looked up from germline, CDR1 is KGHSH and CDR2 is LQKENI. Trimming left V 3 bases short and J 1 base short, with 13 bases between. The CDR3 is CASSPRQAASYEQYF. The DNA of the CDR3 is TGTGCCAGCTCACCGCGACAGGCTGCATCCTACGAGCAGTACTTC.